The 26 T cell receptor beta chains below all came from one sample that was sequenced in a study of Graves' ophthalmopathy and Graves' hyperthyroidism. Amplification of TCR beta CDR3 regions used RNA transcripts. Second-round multiplex PCR followed a first-round RT-PCR using HTBI primers. TCRdb called the multiplex PCR reads again in MiXCR, with one record for every CDR3 protein. In the table there are a few hundred thousand distinct CDR3 sequences, approximately 15% of which are singletons. Sequenced input: peripheral blood. These receptors all stem from a woman between 18 and 29 years old with stable Graves' hyperthyroidism.

The rearrangement uses TRBV2 and TRBJ1-2; TRBD1 aligns across 9 bases. Looked up from germline, CDR1 is SNHLY and CDR2 is FYNNEI. V gave up 7 bases and J gave up 7 bases; unmatched junction bases: 7. The CDR3 is 13 residues long. The CDR3 spells CASKGGQGFGYTF. The CDR3 bases are TGTGCCAGCAAAGGGGGACAGGGTTTTGGCTACACCTTC.

In its sample, this clonotype was seen many times. This chain uses TRBV6-5 with TRBJ2-7; perhaps TRBD2 as D (5 bases). Germline V gene data show CDR1 as MNHEY and CDR2 as SVGAGI. The CDR3 covers 12 residues. V was shortened by 6 bases and J by 3 bases, with 9 bases between the two germline ends. CDR3 residues: CASRGRDYEQYF. The DNA of the CDR3 is TGTGCCAGCAGGGGGAGAGACTACGAGCAGTACTTC.

In this sample, this clonotype turned up many times. This chain connects TRBV9 to TRBJ1-2; D remains unclear. The CDR3 has 15 amino acids. Trimming stripped 4 bases from V and 3 bases from J, with 16 bases between. Germline-derived CDR1 and CDR2 are SGDLS and YYNGEE. This CDR3 reads CASSRGRAGDYGYTF. CDR3 in DNA: TGTGCCAGCAGCCGGGGTCGGGCTGGGGACTATGGCTACACCTTC.

The gene calls are TRBV12-3 or TRBV12-4 and TRBJ1-6; a possible D gene is TRBD1 (5 bases). The V end was cut by 0 bases, the J end by 11 bases, with 11 bases between. CDR3 length: 14 residues. The DNA of the CDR3 is TGTGCCAGCAGTTTAGCGGTAGGGGTAACACCCCTCCACTTT. This codes for CASSLAVGVTPLHF.

This clonotype was detected only a few times. The rearrangement uses TRBV18 and TRBJ1-2; maybe TRBD1 (6 bases). The V gene lost 6 bases and the J gene lost 5 bases, with 25 bases spanning the gap. The CDR3 sequence is 17 residues long. The germline V gene encodes CDR1 KGHSH and CDR2 LQKENI. The CDR3 here is CASSYGTGAASFYGYTF. The CDR3 region has the DNA TGTGCCAGCTCTTACGGGACGGGGGCCGCTTCCTTTTATGGCTACACCTTC.

This clonotype showed up many times. The chain links TRBV6-5 to TRBJ1-3; D not resolved. The CDR3 consists of 16 residues. Trimming shortened V by 7 bases and J by 0 bases, and 16 bases separated the two germline ends. Germline V gene sequence: CDR1 MNHEY, CDR2 SVGAGI. The CDR3 loop reads CASTQKEGFSGNTIYF. In DNA, the CDR3 is TGTGCCAGCACCCAAAAGGAGGGCTTCTCTGGAAACACCATATATTTT.

This clonotype was seen repeatedly, ten times or more. The chain uses TRBV7-6 and TRBJ2-7; TRBD1 might be the D (6 bases). V lost 1 base and J lost 7, with 17 bases in between. CDR1 is SGHVS, CDR2 FNYEAQ, per germline. The CDR3 has 15 amino acids. CDR3 nucleotide sequence: TGTGCCAGCAGCTTAGAGGCGCTTGCGAGGGGGGAGCAGTACTTC. Amino acid sequence: CASSLEALARGEQYF.

Many counts were recorded for this clonotype. This rearrangement joins TRBV12-5 to TRBJ1-5; D remains unclear. V shed 6 bases and J shed 4 bases, with 25 bases lying between them. Germline values: CDR1 LGHNT, CDR2 FRNRAP. The CDR3 spans 18 residues. The CDR3, as DNA: TGTGCTAGTGGCTTCCTCGTCGAGGTAGGCCGGTTGAATCAGCCCCAGCATTTT. It translates to CASGFLVEVGRLNQPQHF.

This clonotype was observed a handful of times. The chain is built from TRBV19 and TRBJ2-7; tentatively, D is TRBD2 (6 bases). Trimming removed 0 bases at V and 3 bases at J, with 15 bases between. The CDR3 contains 16 residues. Germline loops: CDR1 LNHDA, CDR2 SQIVND (reference sequence). Here the CDR3 reads CASSIDSGDRIYEQYF. The CDR3 nucleotides read TGTGCCAGTAGTATAGATAGCGGAGACAGAATCTACGAGCAGTACTTC.

At least ten counts were recorded for this clonotype. The chain uses TRBV2 and TRBJ2-5, with D perhaps matching TRBD1 (5 bases). From germline, CDR1 is SNHLY and CDR2 FYNNEI. V was shortened by 6 bases and J by 5 bases, with 16 bases between the two germline ends. This CDR3 spans 14 amino acids. The CDR3 loop is CASSEQVVRETQYF. CDR3 DNA sequence: TGTGCCAGCAGCGAACAGGTGGTTCGGGAGACCCAGTACTTC. Together with reference TRBV2 and TRBJ2-5, the CDR3 gives the full variable domain: EPEVTQTPSHQVTQMGQEVILRCVPISNHLYFYWYRQILGQKVEFLVSFYNNEISEKSEIFDDQFSVERPDGSNFTLKIRSTKLEDSAMYFCASSEQVVRETQYFGPGTRLLVL.

This clonotype showed up many times. J is TRBJ2-5 and V is TRBV5-1; D gene unclear. The germline V and J ends were trimmed by 1 base and 2 bases, with 15 bases remaining between them. Germline assignment: CDR1 SGHRS and CDR2 YFSETQ. The CDR3 totals 16 residues. The chain's CDR3 is CASSLSGQKGQETQYF. For the CDR3, the DNA is TGCGCCAGCAGCTTGTCCGGCCAAAAAGGTCAAGAGACCCAGTACTTC.

On this clonotype itself: At one boundary the junction diverges from the germline segment, which might be a read error. V is TRBV20-1 and J is TRBJ2-5, with 13 positions matching TRBD2. Germline CDR1 reads DFQATT; CDR2 reads SNEGSKA (reference sequence). The CDR3 runs to 16 residues. CDR3 sequence (DNA): TGCCGTGCAGGTTCGGGACTAGCGGGGCGGGGAGAGACCCAGTACTTC. This encodes CRAGSGLAGRGETQYF.

Ten or more counts support this clonotype. The CDR3, as DNA: TGTGCCAGCAGTTCACAGGGGGCGTATGGCTACACCTTC. As protein: CASSSQGAYGYTF. The J gene is TRBJ1-2, the V gene TRBV12-3 or TRBV12-4; 9 bases agree with TRBD1. CDR3 size: 13 residues. After removal of 4 bases from V and 5 bases from J, the junction contained 2 bases not matched to a gene.

This clonotype was observed many times. The chain carries TRBV6-2 or TRBV6-3 and TRBJ2-5; D tentatively fits TRBD1 or TRBD2 (6 bases each). The CDR3 loop spans 13 amino acids. V was clipped by 7 bases and J by 5 bases, with 14 bases between them. Per germline, CDR1 MNHEY and CDR2 SVGEGT. CDR3: CASMGGLWETQYF. Written as DNA, the CDR3 is TGTGCCAGCATGGGGGGCCTTTGGGAGACCCAGTACTTC.

This clonotype was recorded many times. The chain carries TRBV12-3 or TRBV12-4 and TRBJ1-1; no clear D. CDR3 length equals 14 residues. V was trimmed by 2 bases and J by 0 bases, leaving 7 bases between them. CDR3 coding DNA: TGTGCCAGCAGTTTAAGGCAGATGAACACTGAAGCTTTCTTT. Translation gives CASSLRQMNTEAFF.

V is TRBV12-3 or TRBV12-4 and J is TRBJ1-2; 10 positions agree with TRBD1. Trimming at V came to 4 bases and at J to 7 bases, leaving 6 bases not matched to a gene. The CDR3 covers 14 residues. The CDR3 is CASSSNRDRGGYTF. The CDR3 nucleotides read TGTGCCAGCAGTTCAAACCGGGACAGGGGTGGCTACACCTTC.

This clonotype was recorded at least ten times. The gene calls are TRBV12-3 or TRBV12-4 and TRBJ2-7; D is perhaps TRBD1 or TRBD2 (5 bases each). This CDR3 spans 16 amino acids. Deletions cut 3 bases from V and 3 bases from J, with 18 bases between. The CDR3 spells CASSFGAGLAGYEQYF. CDR3 nucleotides: TGTGCCAGCAGTTTCGGGGCAGGGCTGGCTGGCTACGAGCAGTACTTC.

This clonotype appeared many times. This chain joins TRBV10-3 and TRBJ1-5, with D possibly being TRBD1 (5 bases). Germline CDR1 ENHRY, CDR2 SYGVKD. Between the trimmed V and J ends, which lost 3 bases and 1 base, there was a span of 13 bases. This CDR3 region has 16 residues. This CDR3 is CAISDSGTASNQPQHF. CDR3 nucleotide sequence: TGTGCCATCAGTGATTCCGGGACGGCAAGCAATCAGCCCCAGCATTTT.

This clonotype occurred a few times. Given a much more abundant clone one base away, this may be a read error. The chain employs TRBV11-2 and TRBJ2-5, with 7 bases fitting TRBD1. The CDR3 is 15 residues long. CDR1 and CDR2 from the germline V gene are SGHAT and FQNNGV. CDR3: CASSPRQGRGETKYF. In nucleotides, the CDR3 is TGTGCCAGCAGCCCTCGACAGGGTCGGGGAGAGACCAAGTACTTC.

This clonotype was recorded at least ten times. The J gene is TRBJ1-5, the V gene TRBV6-1; D possibly corresponds to TRBD1 (5 bases). In germline, CDR1 is MNHNS, CDR2 SASEGT. This CDR3 contains 16 residues. The V gene lost 6 bases and the J gene lost 0 bases, with 15 bases spanning the gap. CDR3 nucleotides: TGTGCCAGCAGGCAAAACCGGGACGGTAGCAATCAGCCCCAGCATTTT. Translation: CASRQNRDGSNQPQHF.

This clonotype appeared many times. This sequence joins TRBV11-1 and TRBJ1-1, with 7 positions matching TRBD1. J gave up 2 bases and V 5 bases, and 11 bases lay outside the gene matches. There are 16 residues in the CDR3. In germline, CDR1 is SGHAT, CDR2 FQDESV (reference sequence). CDR3 sequence (DNA): TGTGCCAGCAGCCCCCGAGTCACAGGGGACAACACTGAAGCTTTCTTT. Translating gives CASSPRVTGDNTEAFF.

This clonotype was counted many times. This chain joins TRBV12-3 or TRBV12-4 and TRBJ1-6, with D hard to call. The CDR3 has 14 residues. The V end was cut by 7 bases, the J end by 7 bases, with 14 bases between. CDR3 nucleotides: TGTGCCAGCAACCCTACGGGGTCAAATTCACCCCTCCACTTT. It yields the protein CASNPTGSNSPLHF.

A few counts support this clonotype. This clone may be a read error of a much larger clone one base away. The genes are TRBV29-1 and TRBJ1-1; 8 bases are a match to TRBD1. Germline V lookup: CDR1 SQVTM, CDR2 ANQGSEA. This CDR3 comprises 14 residues. CDR3 amino acids: CSVELTGANTESFF. For the CDR3, the DNA is TGCAGCGTTGAATTGACAGGGGCAAACACTGAATCTTTCTTT.

This clonotype was seen ten or more times. The chain carries TRBV6-1 and TRBJ1-6; D might be TRBD1 (5 bases). Germline loops: CDR1 MNHNS, CDR2 SASEGT. V was trimmed by 1 base and J by 7 bases, leaving 8 bases between them. The CDR3 length is 14 residues. The CDR3 here is CASSEGGLNSPLHF. CDR3 sequence (DNA): TGTGCCAGCAGTGAAGGGGGACTCAATTCACCCCTCCACTTT.

The table lists this clonotype with many counts. The CDR3 DNA is TGTGCCAGCAGCTTTTTAATGGGGGCAGATGGCTACACCTTC. Amino acid sequence: CASSFLMGADGYTF. The chain joins TRBV11-3 to TRBJ1-2; possible D gene TRBD1, 6 bases. V was clipped by 3 bases and J by 6 bases, with 14 bases between them. Germline V gene sequence: CDR1 SGHNT, CDR2 YENEEA. This CDR3 contains 14 residues.

This rearrangement joins TRBV5-4 to TRBJ1-1; D might be TRBD1 (5 bases). The ends were cut back, 4 bases at V and 1 base at J, with 11 bases in the middle. Germline V gene sequence: CDR1 SGHNT, CDR2 YYREEE (reference sequence). The CDR3 extends over 14 amino acids. The CDR3, as DNA: TGTGCCAGCAGCAAGGGGACGGGGAACACTGAAGCTTTCTTT. Protein: CASSKGTGNTEAFF.